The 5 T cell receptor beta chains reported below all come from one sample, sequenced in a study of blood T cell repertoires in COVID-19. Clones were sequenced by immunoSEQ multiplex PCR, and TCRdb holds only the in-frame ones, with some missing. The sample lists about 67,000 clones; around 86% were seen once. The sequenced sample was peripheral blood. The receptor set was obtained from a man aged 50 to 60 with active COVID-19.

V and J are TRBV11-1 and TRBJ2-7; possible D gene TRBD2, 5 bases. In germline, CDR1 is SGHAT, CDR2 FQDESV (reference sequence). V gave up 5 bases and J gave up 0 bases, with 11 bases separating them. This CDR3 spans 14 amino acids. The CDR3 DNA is TGTGCCAGCAGCCGCTCTGGGAGCTCCTACGAGCAGTACTTC. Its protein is CASSRSGSSYEQYF.

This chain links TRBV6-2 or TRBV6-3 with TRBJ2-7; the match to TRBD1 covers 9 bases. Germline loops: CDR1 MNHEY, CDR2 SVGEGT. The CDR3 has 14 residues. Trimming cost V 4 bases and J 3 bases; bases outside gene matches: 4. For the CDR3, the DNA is TGTGCCAGCAGTTGGGACAGGGTTAACTACGAGCAGTACTTC. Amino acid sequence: CASSWDRVNYEQYF.

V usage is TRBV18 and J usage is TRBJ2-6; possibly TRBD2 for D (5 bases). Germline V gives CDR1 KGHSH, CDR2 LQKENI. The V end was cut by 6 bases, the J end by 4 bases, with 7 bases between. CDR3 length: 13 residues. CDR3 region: CASSPGGANVLTF. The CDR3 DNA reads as TGTGCCAGCTCTCCGGGGGGGGCCAACGTCCTGACTTTC.

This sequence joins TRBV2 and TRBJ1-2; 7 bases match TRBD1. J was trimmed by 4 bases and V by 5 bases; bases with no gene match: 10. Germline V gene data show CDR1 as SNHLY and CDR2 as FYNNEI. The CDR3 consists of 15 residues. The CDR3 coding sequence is TGTGCCAGCAGTCAGCACAGGGGACGCATCTATGGCTACACCTTC. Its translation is CASSQHRGRIYGYTF.

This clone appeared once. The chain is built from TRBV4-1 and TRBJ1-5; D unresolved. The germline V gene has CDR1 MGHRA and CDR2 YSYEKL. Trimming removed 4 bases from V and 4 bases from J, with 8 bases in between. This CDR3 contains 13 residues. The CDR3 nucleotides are TGCGCCAGCAGCCGGGAGGCGAATCAGCCCCAGCATTTT. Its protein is CASSREANQPQHF.